The present T cell receptor (beta chain) was sequenced within a study of identical twins (dated by TCRdb to the mid-2010s). Some background on the complete study: To test whether fetal clonotypes persist, this study deep-sequenced TCR alpha and beta repertoires from monozygotic twins, from unrelated adults of various ages, and from cord blood. To rule out contamination, the twin experiments were replicated at different times with different library preparation protocols. What the work shows at the level of the full study, not this receptor alone: Abundant cord blood beta clonotypes carried fewer insertions; young adult naive repertoires showed a weaker similar trend, while memory repertoires showed none. Conclusions relied on cross-sectional statistical analysis, since the same donors could not be followed over many years. Compared with coincidental sharing between unrelated individuals, out-of-frame TCR alpha sequences shared between twins had an excess of sequences with low generation probability. Invariant T cells such as MAIT and iNKT could partly confound zero-insertion analyses, though diverse VJ usage argued against this for most clonotypes. Out-of-frame TCR alpha sharing in monozygotic twins was systematically underestimated by recombination models, whereas sharing between unrelated individuals was in agreement with the recombination models. In beta out-of-frame sequences, excess twin sharing was weaker, because having fewer shared sequences lowered the signal-to-noise ratio.

The method was 5' RACE. Sequencer: Illumina HiSeq 2000. Template switching introduced a universal primer binding site; the final cDNA contained a unique molecular identifier, enabling accurate counting of TCR cDNA molecules. Specific primers in the conserved constant-segment region were used to synthesize first-strand cDNA for the TCR alpha and beta chains. To control for contamination, every cDNA library carried two barcodes: a SMART-Mk sample barcode plus Illumina barcodes. TruSeq adapter sequences along with Illumina sample barcodes were introduced in two successive PCR steps. The Illumina HiSeq platform was used with custom primers to sequence TCR alpha and beta cDNA libraries. As for the authors' bioinformatics: Unique molecular identifiers were extracted from raw reads with MiGEC, and CDR3 positions were determined with MiXCR. Recombination models were inferred per individual with the repgenHMM and IGoR tools using an EM algorithm. The analysis of shared clonotypes was done with the tcR package in R, with sharing normalized by the product of cloneset sizes. To study raw recombination without the effects of thymic and clonal selection, out-of-frame nonproductive sequences were analyzed. Through fastp at Q25 and MiXCR, TCRdb rebuilt clones from the public reads, retaining in-frame beta chains. Merged by CDR3 protein, the rows form single entries marked with the most common genes and DNA. The V and J calls and clone size come from TCRdb's table, not from the authors' own analysis. The sample data list more than 250,000 distinct CDR3 sequences, and 6.5% to 9.5% of these were observed just once. The ten largest clones represent less than 2.5% of the sample.

All donors were healthy Caucasians. Three pairs of female monozygotic twins, all aged roughly 18 to 29 years, made up the twin cohort. Miltenyi CD45RO+ enrichment and human naive T-cell isolation kits were used to isolate memory (CD45RO+) and naive T cells from PBMC. This clonotype was observed a handful of times. The antigen it binds to is not known. Base qualities are not at hand, and no much larger clone is one base apart. These data also formed part of another study, on yellow fever vaccine responses in identical twins. The second paper states: The T cell response to vaccination in identical twins was reported by the authors to appear partly convergent and partly personalized. In the study, vaccine-responding T cell clones were precisely tracked in identical twins.

The source is a woman between 18 and 30 years old in good health. The source material was memory (CD45RO+) T cells sorted from blood. Sample cell subset or site, as interpreted from the label and publication: CD45RO+ enriched T cells.

The DNA sequence reads TGTGCCAGCAGTTACAGGTATCCCGGTAATTACTACGAGCAGTACTTC. The encoded protein is CASSYRYPGNYYEQYF. This chain joins TRBV6-5 to TRBJ2-7; no D gene is confidently identified. Trimming removed 2 bases from V and 3 bases from J, leaving 17 bases between the germline ends. The CDR1 and CDR2 encoded by the germline V gene are MNHEY and SVGAGI. Reading from cysteine to phenylalanine, the CDR3 counts 16 amino acids. Of the read, only the CDR3 DNA is kept; its 48 bases are in frame from base 1.